This TCR beta chain derives from a study of radiotherapy plus CTLA-4 blockade in lung cancer. Whole-study context: With approximately 30% of patients having disease control, objective responses were seen in approximately 18%. Study-wide points: Blood TCR clones of tumor origin expanded after radiotherapy plus ipilimumab. Early shifts in blood T cell clones, with interferon-beta, reportedly predicted response best.

Clones were sequenced by immunoSEQ multiplex PCR, and TCRdb holds only the in-frame ones, with some missing. The sample holds around 38,000 clones; 65% to 90% are singletons and the top ten take approximately 23%. Germline V gene data show CDR1 as MNHEY and CDR2 as SVGAGI. The CDR3 loop spans 15 amino acids. Worth noting for this clone: Its antigen is not identified.

Focal radiation was given together with CTLA-4 blockade (ipilimumab) to patients with chemo-refractory metastatic non-small-cell lung cancer. This rearrangement joins TRBV6-5 to TRBJ2-5; 9 bases line up with TRBD1. The J call is in doubt because the DNA end fits TRBJ2-7 better. The TCR sequence derives from a human donor with non-small cell lung cancer whose response to radiotherapy plus ipilimumab could not be evaluated. The source was peripheral blood, collected from a patient treated with radiotherapy plus ipilimumab. CDR3 sequence: CASSSPGTGIYEQYF. The CDR3 region has the DNA TGTGCCAGCAGTTCGCCCGGGACAGGGATCTACGAGCAGTACTTC.